These T cell receptor beta chains were read from a single sample in a study of cytomegalovirus exposure and HLA in healthy donors. Sequencing used immunoSEQ multiplex PCR; TCRdb keeps in-frame clones, though not all of them. The sample has 50,000 to 65,000 clones; roughly 70% are singletons. The sequenced sample was PBMCs. The source is a man aged 50 to 60 in good health and CMV-seropositive. CDR3s leave out the opening cysteine and the closing phenylalanine or tryptophan. Only some rows state a clone size, as once, few, many or a class for expanded clones.

abundance,j_gene,v_gene,CDR3aa
few,TRBJ1-3,TRBV7-9,ASSYRTDRDFGNTIY
NA,TRBJ2-5,TRBV10-2,ASSEATSGLQETQY
NA,TRBJ2-1,TRBV30,AWSPGTGLYNEQF
NA,TRBJ1-5,TRBV30,AWSGTGGYQPQH
NA,TRBJ1-3,TRBV5-1,ASSLAGGGSGNTIY
NA,TRBJ2-1,TRBV11-3,ASSPGLAGDRYNEQF
NA,TRBJ2-5,TRBV7-9,ASSLGTGRETQY
NA,TRBJ2-3,TRBV5-4,ASSPPEWATDTQY
once,TRBJ2-1,TRBV7-2,ASSSGTYYNEQF
NA,TRBJ2-2,TRBV7-2,ASSLTIAGGPGELF
NA,TRBJ1-2,TRBV30,AWEEGPYGYT
few,TRBJ1-5,TRBV10-3,AISESGRGGNQPQH
NA,TRBJ2-5,TRBV5-4,ASSLGGSGGWETQY
NA,TRBJ1-5,TRBV19,ASRGDRGFGNQPQH
NA,TRBJ2-1,TRBV4-2,ASSQDLGLTSYNEQF
NA,TRBJ2-2,TRBV5-6,ASSGTASGRRLPGELF
few,TRBJ2-7,TRBV29-1,SVSFRGEY
NA,TRBJ1-1,TRBV18,ASSPWGGNTEAF
NA,TRBJ1-5,TRBV30,AWSVGGQGNQPQH
NA,TRBJ2-7,TRBV10-3,ATSGQQSSYEQY
NA,TRBJ2-3,TRBV7-7,ASSRGHPDGTDTQY
NA,TRBJ1-3,TRBV7-9,ASSRTGAGNTIY
few,TRBJ2-5,TRBV6-6,ASSFSGQRETQY
few,TRBJ1-6,TRBV5-1,ASSTRPTDQSKDSPLH
NA,TRBJ2-7,TRBV14,ASSRTGPRGYEQY
NA,TRBJ1-1,TRBV19,ASSSAGRPETEAF
NA,TRBJ1-1,TRBV7-6,ASSFRAGMNTEAF